Listed below are T cell receptor beta chains from one sample, sequenced in a study of shared clonotypes between healthy human individuals. Measured with immunoSEQ multiplex PCR; TCRdb has only the in-frame clones, and not every one. The table shows more than 2,000,000 clones, with around nine tenths occurring only once. Sequenced sample: naive CD4+ T cells sorted from blood. All receptors derive from a man aged 18-30 years in good health. Both conserved end residues are trimmed from each CDR3. D genes are given only for firm matches.

D	V	J	CDR3
NA	TRBV11-2	TRBJ1-1	ASSSKLNTEAF
NA	TRBV25-1	TRBJ1-6	ASSESGPGWNSPLH
TRBD2	TRBV19	TRBJ2-2	ASTLPGLTNTGELF
NA	TRBV19	TRBJ2-7	ASSLQGYEQY
TRBD1	TRBV5-1	TRBJ2-6	ASSLVGQGRAGANVLT
TRBD1	TRBV5-6	TRBJ2-3	ASSHGQGITDTQY
NA	TRBV6-6	TRBJ1-2	ASSSSPSGANYGYT
TRBD1	TRBV7-9	TRBJ2-7	ASSTFWTGSTYEQY
TRBD1	TRBV7-9	TRBJ1-1	ASSLSAGGRGVLTEAF
TRBD1	TRBV6-1	TRBJ1-5	ASRMTGTNQPQH
NA	TRBV27	TRBJ2-2	ASSPLGVGGELF
TRBD2	TRBV5-4	TRBJ2-3	ASSPRLAGGLDTQY
NA	TRBV7-3	TRBJ2-3	ASSRGLSTDTQY
TRBD1	TRBV9	TRBJ1-6	ASSVGGQTNSPLH
TRBD1	TRBV5-1	TRBJ1-1	ASSADRGLDTEAF
NA	TRBV5-1	TRBJ2-7	ASSLVAGSGEQY
NA	TRBV19	TRBJ2-7	ASSNLRGGEQY
NA	TRBV11-2	TRBJ1-4	ASSLALDEKLF
NA	TRBV11-2	TRBJ2-7	ASQRGATYHYEQY
TRBD2	TRBV5-6	TRBJ2-7	ASSPGLAGGHEQY
NA	TRBV6-5	TRBJ1-4	ASRGPTTNEKLF
TRBD2	TRBV10-1	TRBJ2-1	ASSESMAGGYNEQF
NA	TRBV6-1	TRBJ1-3	ASSVTRHYSGNTIY
NA	TRBV29-1	TRBJ2-7	SVARSSYEQY
TRBD2	TRBV18	TRBJ2-3	ASTDSTSGGSTDTQY
TRBD2	TRBV6-1	TRBJ2-5	ASSERIGTSKVRETQY
NA	TRBV7-2	TRBJ1-4	ASIGQANEKLF
NA	TRBV6-6	TRBJ1-5	ASSYSIAFSNQPQH
NA	TRBV7-9	TRBJ2-1	ASSLAARQWTGEQF
NA	TRBV7-9	TRBJ1-5	ASSSDVQPQH
TRBD2	TRBV27	TRBJ2-7	ASSPREVPYEQY
NA	TRBV11-2	TRBJ2-7	ASSPGDGTYEQY
TRBD1	TRBV5-4	TRBJ2-7	ASSWGTVSYEQY
TRBD1	TRBV6-5	TRBJ1-1	ASSSSDRGTEAF
NA	TRBV27	TRBJ2-7	ASSSTFGPYEQY
NA	TRBV15	TRBJ2-3	ATSREQGGTQY
TRBD2	TRBV29-1	TRBJ2-5	SAGLAGGETQY
NA	TRBV5-1	NA	ASSLEGNPSDEQY
NA	TRBV6-1	TRBJ2-1	ASREGGRSYNEQF
TRBD2	TRBV4-1	TRBJ2-1	ASSASGSSYNEQF
NA	TRBV19	TRBJ2-1	ASSITIGTHNEQF
TRBD2	TRBV5-1	TRBJ2-2	ASSPGLAVNTGELF
NA	TRBV5-1	TRBJ1-6	ASSLGTKGDNSPLH
NA	TRBV30	TRBJ2-7	AWSLEGLEQY
TRBD1	TRBV6-5	TRBJ2-3	ASSSLGQGQDTQY
TRBD2	TRBV7-9	TRBJ2-3	ASSPTSGNPRSTDTQY
NA	TRBV7-2	TRBJ2-1	ASSETAEQF